Following are 3 T cell receptor beta chains from one sample sequenced in a study of fetal regulatory T cell absence and autoimmunity. The repertoire was sequenced with immunoSEQ multiplex PCR; TCRdb's copy has only in-frame clones and lacks some. The sample yields 95,000 or so clones, 72% seen once. Sequencing was carried out using pancreas tissue. These receptors were collected from a male donor with IPEX syndrome.

The rearrangement links TRBV7-6 to TRBJ2-7, with D possibly matching TRBD2 (5 bases). Germline CDR1 SGHVS, CDR2 FNYEAQ. Trimming shortened V by 0 bases and J by 0 bases, and 6 bases separated the two germline ends. The CDR3 consists of 14 residues. In nucleotides, the CDR3 is TGTGCCAGCAGCTTAGCAGGGAGCTCCTACGAGCAGTACTTC. Protein: CASSLAGSSYEQYF.

The rearrangement links TRBV7-9 to TRBJ2-7; D is unresolved. V was pared by 0 bases and J by 5 bases, with 5 bases between. This CDR3 spans 12 amino acids. The V gene's germline CDR1 is SEHNR and CDR2 FQNEAQ (reference sequence). CDR3 sequence: CASSLAFHEQYF. The CDR3 bases are TGTGCCAGCAGCTTAGCCTTCCACGAGCAGTACTTC.

V gene TRBV25-1 combines with J gene TRBJ2-7, with a weak D call TRBD1 (5 bases). The CDR3 spans 12 residues. Germline V gene sequence: CDR1 MGHDK, CDR2 SYGVNS. The V end lost 8 bases, the J end lost 1 base, and 9 bases lay between the germline ends. The CDR3 reads CASATGSYEQYF. CDR3 nucleotides: TGTGCCAGCGCCACAGGTTCCTACGAGCAGTACTTC.